This T cell receptor (beta chain) was found in a study of T cell responses to AZD1222 COVID-19 vaccine. Produced via immunoSEQ multiplex PCR; TCRdb's table is partial and in-frame only. The table shows about 270,000 clones, with almost 95% occurring only once. Per germline, CDR1 SNHLY and CDR2 FYNNEI. The CDR3 has 13 amino acids. Trimming left V 3 bases short and J 5 bases short, with 8 bases between. Concerning this clone itself: Its target is unknown.

Study-level points and caveats: Most donors were white British, females outnumbered males, and clonal diversity was possibly underestimated.

The J gene is TRBJ2-1, the V gene TRBV2, with unresolved D. The specimen comprised peripheral blood, sampled 28 days after the second AZD1222 dose. This TCR derives from an adult who received the AZD1222 COVID-19 vaccine. The CDR3 reads CASSEIQNNEQFF. The CDR3 region has the DNA TGTGCCAGCAGTGAGATACAGAACAATGAGCAGTTCTTC.